Sequencing of this T cell receptor (beta chain) was carried out in a study of T-cell reconstitution after alpha-beta-depleted transplantation in children. Unique molecular identifiers were used to barcode this TCRbeta library. TCRdb ran MiXCR on the PCR reads and lists one entry per CDR3 protein. Of about a million distinct CDR3 sequences listed, under 30% are singletons. V was trimmed by 3 bases and J by 5 bases, leaving 14 bases between them. The CDR3 contains 15 residues. Germline loops: CDR1 MNHEY, CDR2 SVGEGT. V is TRBV6-2 or TRBV6-3 and J is TRBJ2-4; possibly TRBD2 for D (6 bases). The sample here was PBMCs, mostly from graft donor cells, taken 360 days after TCRalphabeta/CD19-depleted stem cell transplant. This TCR was sampled from a boy under three years old who had a stem cell transplant for SCID, so the T cells may come from the graft donor. The CDR3 loop is CASSYGWGEQNIQYF. The CDR3 DNA sequence: TGTGCCAGCAGTTATGGATGGGGGGAGCAAAACATTCAGTACTTC.